Presented here are 10 T cell receptor beta chains from one specimen sequenced in a study of T cell repertoires in cytomegalovirus infection. TCRdb reanalysed the reads using MiXCR and keeps one entry per CDR3 protein. The sample holds approximately 600,000 distinct CDR3 sequences; roughly 42% are singletons and the top ten take about 48%. These receptors have no identified antigens. The sequences come from cultured PBMCs, collected from culture after CMV antigen stimulation. The source is a human donor in good health (CMV status not recorded). Some clones in this sample may be carry-over from other donors' samples.

This sequence joins TRBV3-1 and TRBJ1-6; D is perhaps TRBD1 (5 bases). The V gene's germline CDR1 is LGHDT and CDR2 YNNKEL (reference sequence). The CDR3 extends over 15 amino acids. V dropped 1 base and J dropped 7 bases, with 11 bases sitting between them. CDR3 DNA sequence: TGTGCCAGCAGCCAAGGTGGCAGGGCCAATTCACCCCTCCACTTT. It is translated as CASSQGGRANSPLHF.

This clonotype was detected only a few times. This chain connects TRBV12-3 or TRBV12-4 to TRBJ2-1; D is uncertain. V was clipped by 8 bases and J by 5 bases, with 7 bases between them. The CDR3 consists of 11 residues. CDR3 region: CASGWNNEQFF. The CDR3, as DNA: TGTGCCAGCGGCTGGAACAATGAGCAGTTCTTC.

This clonotype was picked up a small number of times. CDR3 sequence (DNA): TGTGCCTGGAGTCGGGCCAGTAATCAGCCCCAGCATTTT. This translates into CAWSRASNQPQHF. This rearrangement joins TRBV30 to TRBJ1-5; D gene unclear. From germline, CDR1 is GTSNPN and CDR2 SVGIG (reference sequence). V was cut by 2 bases and J by 4 bases, with 9 bases left in between. The CDR3 is 13 amino acids.

J is TRBJ1-1 and V is TRBV19, with D possibly being TRBD1 (5 bases). This CDR3 spans 14 amino acids. Deletions cut 3 bases from V and 5 bases from J, with 13 bases between. Looked up from germline, CDR1 is LNHDA and CDR2 is SQIVND (reference sequence). CDR3 DNA sequence: TGTGCCAGTAGTATTCCGGGGGATGTTACTGAAGCTTTCTTT. Protein: CASSIPGDVTEAFF.

This clonotype was recorded once. The chain employs TRBV20-1 and TRBJ1-6, with a weak D call TRBD1 (5 bases). Germline V gene data show CDR1 as DFQATT and CDR2 as SNEGSKA (reference sequence). This CDR3 region has 14 residues. Trimming took off 1 base at V and 6 bases at J, with 10 bases between the two ends. The CDR3 DNA sequence: TGCAGTGCTAGAGGACAGAGGACTAATTCACCCCTCCACTTT. Translated: CSARGQRTNSPLHF.

The chain combines TRBV7-6 with TRBJ2-3, with D possibly being TRBD1 (6 bases). The CDR3 spans 15 residues. V lost 1 base to trimming and J lost 3 bases, with 11 bases between them. Germline CDR1 reads SGHVS; CDR2 reads FNYEAQ. This chain's CDR3 is CASSLGAGATDTQYF. The CDR3 region has the DNA TGTGCCAGCAGCTTAGGTGCAGGGGCGACAGATACGCAGTATTTT.

The V call is TRBV12-3 or TRBV12-4, the J call TRBJ2-5; tentative D call: TRBD1 (7 bases). This CDR3 spans 14 amino acids. Trimming pared 8 bases from V and 5 bases from J, leaving 18 bases between. The CDR3 is CASPCGTVGETQYF. The CDR3 nucleotides are TGTGCCAGCCCCTGCGGGACAGTTGGGGAGACCCAGTACTTC.

The chain uses TRBV27 and TRBJ2-5; the D gene is possibly TRBD1 (6 bases). Germline-derived CDR1 and CDR2 are MNHEY and SMNVEV (reference sequence). CDR3 length: 15 residues. Trimming shortened V by 2 bases and J by 4 bases, and 14 bases separated the two germline ends. The chain's CDR3 is CASSLVQGSAETQYF. CDR3 DNA sequence: TGTGCCAGCAGTTTAGTACAGGGTTCGGCAGAGACCCAGTACTTC.

This clonotype was picked up a small number of times. This rearrangement joins TRBV6-2 or TRBV6-3 to TRBJ1-2; D might be TRBD1 (5 bases). Trimming pared 7 bases from V and 6 bases from J, leaving 18 bases between. This CDR3 has 14 amino acids. In germline, CDR1 is MNHEY, CDR2 SVGEGT. CDR3 DNA: TGTGCCAGCATTGACTTAGGGGCTGTTGATGGCTACACCTTC. Its translation: CASIDLGAVDGYTF.

The rearrangement joins TRBV7-8 to TRBJ2-3; D is unresolved. Trimming stripped 5 bases from V and 1 base from J, with 7 bases between. The CDR3 runs to 13 residues. Germline V CDR1 and CDR2: SGHVS, FQNEAQ. CDR3 coding DNA: TGTGCCAGCAGCGCCCTTGGCACAGATACGCAGTATTTT. Its translation is CASSALGTDTQYF.